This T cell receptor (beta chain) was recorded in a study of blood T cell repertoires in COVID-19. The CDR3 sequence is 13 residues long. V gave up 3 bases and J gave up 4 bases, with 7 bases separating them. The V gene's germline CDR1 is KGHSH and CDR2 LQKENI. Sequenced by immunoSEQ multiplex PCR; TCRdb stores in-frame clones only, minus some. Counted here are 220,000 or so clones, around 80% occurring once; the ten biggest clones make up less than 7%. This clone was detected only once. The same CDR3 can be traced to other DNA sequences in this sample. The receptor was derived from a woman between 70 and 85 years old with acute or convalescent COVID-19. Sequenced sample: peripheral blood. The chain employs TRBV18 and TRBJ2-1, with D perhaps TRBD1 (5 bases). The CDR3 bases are TGTGCCAGCTCACCTCAGGGTTACAATGAGCAGTTCTTC. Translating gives CASSPQGYNEQFF.